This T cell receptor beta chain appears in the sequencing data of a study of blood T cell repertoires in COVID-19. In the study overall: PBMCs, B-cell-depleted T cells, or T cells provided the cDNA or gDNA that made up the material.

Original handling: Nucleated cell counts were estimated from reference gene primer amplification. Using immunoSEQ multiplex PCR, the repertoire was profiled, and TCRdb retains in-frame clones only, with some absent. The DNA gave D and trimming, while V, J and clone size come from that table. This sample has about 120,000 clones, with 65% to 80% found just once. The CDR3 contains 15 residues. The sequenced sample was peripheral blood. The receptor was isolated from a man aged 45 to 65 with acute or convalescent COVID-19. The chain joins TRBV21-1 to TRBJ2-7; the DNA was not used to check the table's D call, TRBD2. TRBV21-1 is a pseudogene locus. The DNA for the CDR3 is TGTGCCAGCAGCAAAGCAGGACTAGCGGGAGACGAGCAGTACTTC. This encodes CASSKAGLAGDEQYF.